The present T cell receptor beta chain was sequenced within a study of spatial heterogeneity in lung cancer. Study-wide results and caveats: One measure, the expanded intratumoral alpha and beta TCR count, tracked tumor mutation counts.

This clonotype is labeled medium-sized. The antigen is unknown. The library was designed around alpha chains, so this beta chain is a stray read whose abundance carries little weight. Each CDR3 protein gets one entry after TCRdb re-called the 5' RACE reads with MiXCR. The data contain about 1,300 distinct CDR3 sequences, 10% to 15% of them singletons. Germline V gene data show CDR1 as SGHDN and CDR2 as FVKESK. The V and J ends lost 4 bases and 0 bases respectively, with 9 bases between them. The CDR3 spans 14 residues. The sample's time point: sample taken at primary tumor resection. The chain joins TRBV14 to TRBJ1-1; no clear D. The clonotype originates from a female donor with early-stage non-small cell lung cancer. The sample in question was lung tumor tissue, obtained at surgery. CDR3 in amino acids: CASSLGIVNTEAFF. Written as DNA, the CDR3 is TGTGCCAGCAGCCTGGGAATAGTGAACACTGAAGCTTTCTTT.